This TCR gamma chain was recorded in a study of γδ T cells in repeated Plasmodium falciparum infection. The table lists this clone with many counts. A far larger clone is off by one base, so a read error is likely. The same CDR3 arises from other DNA sequences in this sample as well. The ends lost 1 base at V and 8 bases at J; junction bases unmatched: 5. Looked up from germline, CDR1 is EGSNGY and CDR2 is YDSYNSKV. CDR3 length equals 12 residues. Each sorted gammadelta sample had TRG and TRD chains sequenced. TCRdb ran CATT on the multiplex PCR reads. This table has roughly 15,000 gamma-chain clones, 1.5% to 2% appearing once. Flow sorting of PBMC yielded separate Vgamma9/Vdelta2+ and Vdelta2-negative gammadelta T cell populations for bulk repertoire analysis.

This clonotype originated in a pool of human donors (malaria-infected and uninfected, not separated). This chain joins TRGV2 and TRGJ1 or TRGJ2. The J gene was missing in TCRdb and was found by matching the end of the DNA to germline. Sequenced: gamma-delta T cells from blood. CDR3 loop: CATWDGHHKKLF. DNA of the CDR3: TGTGCCACCTGGGACGGACATCATAAGAAACTCTTT.